This T cell receptor beta chain was identified during a study of identical twins. Per germline, CDR1 LNHNV and CDR2 YYDKDF (reference sequence). V lost 0 bases and J lost 5; bases outside the gene matches: 5. There are 16 residues in the CDR3. Whole-study results and caveats: Analyses of zero insertions could, in part, be confounded by invariant MAIT and iNKT cells. Carriage of fewer insertions was seen in abundant cord blood beta clonotypes, whereas memory repertoires showed none.

In regard to this clonotype: Its antigen is not identified.

A universal primer site came from template switching; cDNA carried unique molecular identifiers. From the 5' RACE reads, TCRdb called clonotypes with MiXCR, one entry per CDR3 protein. The table lists some 660,000 distinct CDR3 sequences, approximately 9% of them singletons. This sample was also put to use in a study of yellow fever vaccine responses in identical twins. From that study: Convergence reportedly seemed to mark part of the twins' vaccine T cell response, with personalization marking the rest.

The origin of this receptor is a young woman in good health. Specimen: PBMCs. This chain joins TRBV15 and TRBJ2-2; 8 positions match TRBD2. Here the CDR3 DNA reads TGTGCCACCAGCAGAGAGGGACTAGTGTTAACCGGGGAGCTGTTTTTT. Amino acids: CATSREGLVLTGELFF.